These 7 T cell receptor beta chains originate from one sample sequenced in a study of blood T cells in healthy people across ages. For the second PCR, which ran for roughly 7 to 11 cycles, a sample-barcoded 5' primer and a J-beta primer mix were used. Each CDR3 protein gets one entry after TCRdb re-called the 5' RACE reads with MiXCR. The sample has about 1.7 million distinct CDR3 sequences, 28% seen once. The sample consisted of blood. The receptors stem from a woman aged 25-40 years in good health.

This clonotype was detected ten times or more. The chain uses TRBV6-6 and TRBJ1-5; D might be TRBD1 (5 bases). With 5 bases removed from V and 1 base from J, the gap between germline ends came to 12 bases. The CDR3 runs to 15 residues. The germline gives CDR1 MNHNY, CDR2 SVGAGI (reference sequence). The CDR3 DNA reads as TGTGCCAGCAGTCAGGGTGTTGGGAGCAATCAGCCCCAGCATTTT. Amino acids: CASSQGVGSNQPQHF.

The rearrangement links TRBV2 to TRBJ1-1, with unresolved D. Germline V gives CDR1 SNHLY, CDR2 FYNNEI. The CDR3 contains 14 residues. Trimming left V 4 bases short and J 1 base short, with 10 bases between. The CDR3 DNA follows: TGTGCCAGCAGTGCGGGGTTTGGGAACACTGAAGCTTTCTTT. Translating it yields CASSAGFGNTEAFF.

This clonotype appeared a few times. The chain's CDR3 is CSVEVVTGSQTQYF. The CDR3 nucleotides read TGCAGCGTTGAAGTTGTCACAGGGTCCCAGACCCAGTACTTC. This sequence joins TRBV29-1 and TRBJ2-5; a possible D gene is TRBD1 (6 bases). The CDR3 has 14 amino acids. Trimming left V 1 base short and J 6 bases short, with 15 bases between. Germline CDR1 SQVTM, CDR2 ANQGSEA.

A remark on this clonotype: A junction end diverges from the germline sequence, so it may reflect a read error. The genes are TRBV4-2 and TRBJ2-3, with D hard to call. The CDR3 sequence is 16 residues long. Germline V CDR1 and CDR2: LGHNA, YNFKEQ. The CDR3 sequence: CVSSQDGLSGTDTQYF. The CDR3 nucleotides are TGTGTCAGCAGCCAAGATGGGCTCTCTGGCACAGATACGCAGTATTTT.

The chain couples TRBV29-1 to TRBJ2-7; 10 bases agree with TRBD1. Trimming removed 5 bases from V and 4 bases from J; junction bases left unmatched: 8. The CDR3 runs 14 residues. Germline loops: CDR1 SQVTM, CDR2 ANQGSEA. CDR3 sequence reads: CSVLNPGQGYEQYF. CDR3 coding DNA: TGCAGCGTTCTCAACCCGGGACAGGGGTACGAGCAGTACTTC.

This chain's CDR3 is CASNWGITDTQYF. The CDR3 DNA reads TGTGCCAGTAATTGGGGGATCACAGATACGCAGTATTTT. V usage is TRBV19 and J usage is TRBJ2-3; D is tentatively TRBD1 or TRBD2 (5 bases each). Per the germline V gene, CDR1 is LNHDA and CDR2 is SQIVND (reference sequence). The V and J ends lost 7 bases and 2 bases respectively, with 10 bases between them. The CDR3 sequence is 13 residues long. The full variable domain, with the rest looked up from reference TRBV19 and TRBJ2-3, is DGGITQSPKYLFRKEGQNVTLSCEQNLNHDAMYWYRQDPGQGLRLIYYSQIVNDFQKGDIAEGYSVSREKKESFPLTVTSAQKNPTAFYLCASNWGITDTQYFGPGTRLTVL.

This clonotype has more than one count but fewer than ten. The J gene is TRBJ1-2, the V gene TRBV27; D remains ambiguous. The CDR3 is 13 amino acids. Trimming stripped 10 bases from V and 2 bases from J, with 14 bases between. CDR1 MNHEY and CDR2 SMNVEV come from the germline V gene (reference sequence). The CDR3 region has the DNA TGTGCCACAAGGGCTGGCGTAAACTATGGCTACACCTTC. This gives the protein CATRAGVNYGYTF.